Listed here are 19 T cell receptor beta chains from one sample, sequenced in a study of OX40 agonist ivuxolimab in advanced cancers. Sequenced by immunoSEQ multiplex PCR; TCRdb stores in-frame clones only, minus some. Of more than 70,000 clones in the sample, 85% to 95% were seen once. Specimen: CD4+ or CD8+ T cells sorted from blood, collected in a trial of the OX40 agonist ivuxolimab. These receptors were taken from an adult with an advanced solid tumor such as melanoma, head and neck, liver or kidney cancer.

This clone was found a few times. This chain links TRBV4-3 with TRBJ1-2; D perhaps matches TRBD1 (6 bases). Looked up from germline, CDR1 is LGHNA and CDR2 is YSLEER. The CDR3 has 16 residues. V lost 3 bases and J 7 bases, leaving 21 bases between the germline ends. The CDR3 region has the DNA TGCGCCAGCAGCCACGGCCGGGACACCACTATGGGTGGCTACACCTTC. Protein product: CASSHGRDTTMGGYTF.

This clone was picked up one time. The rearrangement uses TRBV9 and TRBJ2-3; possible D gene TRBD1, 7 bases. The V and J ends lost 4 bases and 3 bases respectively, with 15 bases between them. Germline assignment: CDR1 SGDLS and CDR2 YYNGEE. The CDR3 runs to 15 residues. The CDR3 nucleotides read TGTGCCAGCAGCCGGACAGGTGGGGGGACAGATACGCAGTATTTT. As protein: CASSRTGGGTDTQYF.

The gene calls are TRBV7-9 and TRBJ1-5; 8 positions match TRBD1. The CDR3 is made up of 15 amino acids. Germline CDR1 is SEHNR and CDR2 is FQNEAQ (reference sequence). V trimming: 0 bases; J trimming: 6 bases; junction bases outside the gene matches: 4. This CDR3 reads CASSLAGTGSQPQHF. CDR3 nucleotides: TGTGCCAGCAGCTTAGCAGGGACAGGAAGTCAGCCCCAGCATTTT.

This chain joins TRBV21-1 and TRBJ2-1; no check of the table's D call, TRBD1, against the DNA was made. TRBV21-1 is an annotated pseudogene. The CDR3 totals 19 residues. Here the CDR3 reads CASSKEGVGDRGWAGEQFF. The DNA of the CDR3 is TGTGCCAGCAGCAAAGAGGGCGTTGGGGACAGGGGTTGGGCCGGTGAGCAGTTCTTC.

The J gene is TRBJ2-5, the V gene TRBV2, with a tentative D call TRBD1 (6 bases). This CDR3 has 14 amino acids. Per the germline V gene, CDR1 is SNHLY and CDR2 is FYNNEI. V was clipped by 3 bases and J by 2 bases, with 10 bases between them. Here the CDR3 reads CASSDWTEQETQYF. The CDR3 DNA reads as TGTGCCAGCAGTGATTGGACAGAACAAGAGACCCAGTACTTC. Together with reference TRBV2 and TRBJ2-5, the CDR3 gives the full variable domain: EPEVTQTPSHQVTQMGQEVILRCVPISNHLYFYWYRQILGQKVEFLVSFYNNEISEKSEIFDDQFSVERPDGSNFTLKIRSTKLEDSAMYFCASSDWTEQETQYFGPGTRLLVL.

This clone has just one count. The genes are TRBV18 and TRBJ1-4; tentatively, D is TRBD1 (5 bases). The CDR3 consists of 17 residues. Germline CDR1 KGHSH, CDR2 LQKENI. Trimming removed 1 base at V and 4 bases at J, with 16 bases between. DNA of the CDR3: TGTGCCAGCTCACCACAAGTATCGACAGCTAATAATGAAAAACTGTTTTTT. Protein sequence: CASSPQVSTANNEKLFF. The full variable domain, in which reference TRBV18 and TRBJ1-4 provide the parts outside the CDR3, is NAGVMQNPRHLVRRRGQEARLRCSPMKGHSHVYWYRQLPEEGLKFMVYLQKENIIDESGMPKERFSAEFPKEGPSILRIQQVVRGDSAAYFCASSPQVSTANNEKLFFGSGTQLSVL.

This clone was observed a single time. This chain links TRBV27 with TRBJ1-5; possible D gene TRBD1, 6 bases. The germline CDR1 and CDR2 sequences are MNHEY and SMNVEV (reference sequence). The ends were cut back, 6 bases at V and 3 bases at J, with 15 bases in the middle. The CDR3 runs to 15 residues. The CDR3 DNA follows: TGTGCCAGCAGCCTGGGAGGGGGGCCCAATCAGCCCCAGCATTTT. Its protein is CASSLGGGPNQPQHF.

This sequence joins TRBV4-3 and TRBJ2-7; 8 positions match TRBD2. Germline loops: CDR1 LGHNA, CDR2 YSLEER. J lost 3 bases, V lost 6 bases, and 4 bases had no gene match. This CDR3 has 13 amino acids. The CDR3 spells CASSPRGGYEQYF. The DNA of the CDR3 is TGCGCCAGCAGTCCCCGGGGGGGCTACGAGCAGTACTTC.

CDR3 in DNA: TGTGCCAGCAGCTTCTCTCCGGGACAGGGATATGCTCAGCCCCAGCATTTT. It encodes CASSFSPGQGYAQPQHF. The chain combines TRBV7-9 with TRBJ1-5, with 9 bases aligning to TRBD1. V dropped 3 bases and J dropped 6; count of bases not matched to a gene: 12. The CDR3 length is 17 residues. CDR1 and CDR2 (germline): SEHNR, FQNEAQ (reference sequence).

This clone was recorded only once. The chain joins TRBV5-1 to TRBJ2-3; D possibly corresponds to TRBD2 (5 bases). Between the trimmed V and J ends, which lost 6 bases and 6 bases, there was a span of 20 bases. CDR3 length: 15 amino acids. Germline V gives CDR1 SGHRS, CDR2 YFSETQ. The CDR3 bases are TGCGCCAGCAACAAACTAGAGGGTGGAGCTGATACGCAGTATTTT. Amino acid sequence: CASNKLEGGADTQYF.

V gene TRBV27 combines with J gene TRBJ2-2; 9 bases map to TRBD2. CDR1 is MNHEY and CDR2 is SMNVEV in the germline V gene (reference sequence). The V and J ends lost 2 bases and 5 bases, in that order; junction bases with no gene match: 6. This CDR3 region has 16 residues. The DNA for the CDR3 is TGTGCCAGCAGTTTAGGGAGCGGGGGGCGGACCGGGGAGCTGTTTTTT. It translates to CASSLGSGGRTGELFF.

This chain links TRBV6-4 with TRBJ1-2; D gene unclear. The germline gives CDR1 MRHNA, CDR2 SNTAGT. Trimming shortened V by 2 bases and J by 13 bases, and 14 bases separated the two germline ends. This CDR3 comprises 12 residues. The CDR3 region is CASSDGQAYITF. The CDR3 DNA sequence: TGTGCCAGCAGTGACGGGCAGGCCTATATCACCTTC.

The CDR3 DNA is TGCGCCAGCAGCCAAGCGTACGGGGCCGGGGGAGAGCAGTTCTTC. Translation: CASSQAYGAGGEQFF. This chain uses TRBV4-3 with TRBJ2-1, with D perhaps TRBD2 (6 bases). The germline V gene encodes CDR1 LGHNA and CDR2 YSLEER. This CDR3 has 15 residues. V dropped 1 base and J dropped 10 bases, with 17 bases sitting between them.

This clone was detected once. This chain uses TRBV7-2 with TRBJ1-2, with D hard to call. Germline V gene sequence: CDR1 SGHTA, CDR2 FQGNSA. Deletions cut 5 bases from V and 4 bases from J, with 5 bases between. This CDR3 contains 11 residues. The CDR3 loop reads CASSPTYGYTF. DNA for the CDR3: TGTGCCAGCAGCCCTACCTATGGCTACACCTTC. The full variable domain, with the rest looked up from reference TRBV7-2 and TRBJ1-2, is GAGVSQSPSNKVTEKGKDVELRCDPISGHTALYWYRQSLGQGLEFLIYFQGNSAPDKSGLPSDRFSAERTGGSVSTLTIQRTQQEDSAVYLCASSPTYGYTFGSGTRLTVV.

V gene TRBV27 combines with J gene TRBJ2-7, with TRBD2 identical over 10 bases. Trimming removed 6 bases from V and 3 bases from J; junction bases left unmatched: 8. Germline lookup yields CDR1 MNHEY and CDR2 SMNVEV (reference sequence). The CDR3 sequence is 15 residues long. For the CDR3, the DNA is TGTGCCAGCAGATTAGCGGGAGGACCTATCTACGAGCAGTACTTC. This gives the protein CASRLAGGPIYEQYF.

The gene calls are TRBV10-3 and TRBJ2-3, with 12 nucleotides matching TRBD2. There are 17 residues in the CDR3. CDR1 is ENHRY and CDR2 is SYGVKD in the germline V gene. Germline trimming cut 0 bases from V and 2 bases from J; bases unmatched to any gene: 3. Written as DNA, the CDR3 is TGTGCCATCAGTGAGTCTGGACTAGCGGGATACACAGATACGCAGTATTTT. Protein product: CAISESGLAGYTDTQYF.

The chain is built from TRBV13 and TRBJ2-7; the D is unclear. This CDR3 is built from 11 residues. Per germline, CDR1 PRHDT and CDR2 FYEKMQ (reference sequence). The V gene lost 0 bases and the J gene lost 7 bases, with 4 bases spanning the gap. The CDR3 here is CASSLGLEQYF. The CDR3 DNA sequence: TGTGCCAGCAGCTTAGGTTTGGAGCAGTACTTC.

This chain links TRBV6-5 with TRBJ1-4; 9 nucleotides match TRBD1. With 8 bases clipped from V and 6 bases from J, the junction kept 4 bases outside the gene matches. The CDR3 is 13 amino acids. Germline V lookup: CDR1 MNHEY, CDR2 SVGAGI. The CDR3 loop reads CASGGTGYEKLFF. In nucleotides, the CDR3 is TGTGCCAGCGGAGGGACAGGGTATGAAAAACTGTTTTTT.

The V and J genes are TRBV4-1 and TRBJ2-1, with D uncertain. Germline lookup yields CDR1 MGHRA and CDR2 YSYEKL. CDR3 length equals 11 residues. V lost 5 bases to trimming and J lost 7 bases, with 6 bases between them. The CDR3 loop reads CASSSSNEQFF. In nucleotides, the CDR3 is TGCGCCAGCAGCTCCAGTAATGAGCAGTTCTTC.